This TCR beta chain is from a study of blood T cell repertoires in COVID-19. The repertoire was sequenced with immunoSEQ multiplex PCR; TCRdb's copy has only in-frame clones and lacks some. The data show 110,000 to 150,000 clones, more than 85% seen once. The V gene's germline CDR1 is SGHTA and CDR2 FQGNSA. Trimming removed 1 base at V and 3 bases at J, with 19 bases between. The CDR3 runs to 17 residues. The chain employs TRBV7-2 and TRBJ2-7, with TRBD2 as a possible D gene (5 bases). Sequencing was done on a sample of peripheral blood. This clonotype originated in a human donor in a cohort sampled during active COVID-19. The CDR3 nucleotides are TGTGCCAGCAGCTTAGAAGGTTCCCCACTAGGGCTCTACGAGCAGTACTTC. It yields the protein CASSLEGSPLGLYEQYF. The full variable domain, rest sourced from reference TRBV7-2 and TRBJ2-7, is GAGVSQSPSNKVTEKGKDVELRCDPISGHTALYWYRQSLGQGLEFLIYFQGNSAPDKSGLPSDRFSAERTGGSVSTLTIQRTQQEDSAVYLCASSLEGSPLGLYEQYFGPGTRLTVT.